This TCR beta chain was identified during a study of T cell responses to AZD1222 COVID-19 vaccine. Study-level findings and limits: At baseline, seropositivity was found in only 6 or 7 AZD1222 recipients. Donors were largely white British and mainly female; clonal diversity was possibly underestimated.

Sequencing was performed with immunoSEQ multiplex PCR; in TCRdb, only in-frame clones are kept and a portion is missing. The sample holds 95,000 to 110,000 clones, around 90% seen once. On this clone: Its antigen is unknown.

The CDR3 totals 16 residues. Germline lookup yields CDR1 KGHSH and CDR2 LQKENI. V lost 3 bases to trimming and J lost 3 bases; unmatched junction nucleotides: 6. The receptor comes from an adult in good health. The specimen was peripheral blood, collected on day 0 of AZD1222 vaccination. The J gene is TRBJ1-4, the V gene TRBV18; the match to TRBD1 covers 8 bases. CDR3 in amino acids: CASSPPTGAANEKLFF. The DNA of the CDR3 is TGTGCCAGCTCACCGCCGACAGGGGCGGCTAATGAAAAACTGTTTTTT.